The rows below give T cell receptor beta chains drawn from one sample of a study of shared clonotypes between healthy human individuals. The data were produced by immunoSEQ multiplex PCR, yet TCRdb's version contains in-frame clones alone and is incomplete. The sample has about 600,000 clones; around 95% are singletons. Material for sequencing was naive CD8+ T cells sorted from blood. Receptors originate from a woman aged 30 to 39 in good health. The CDR3 runs from the conserved cysteine through the conserved F or W. D genes are given only for firm matches. The listing skips clone size in some rows; elsewhere it reads once, few, many or a size class.

clone_size	v_call	j_call	d_call	cdr3_aa	cdr3_nt
once	TRBV6-1	TRBJ2-5	.	CASSEAPGGYQETQYF	TGTGCCAGCAGTGAAGCCCCGGGCGGGTACCAAGAGACCCAGTACTTC
.	TRBV6-1	TRBJ2-7	.	CASTRDGNIDYEQYF	TGTGCCAGCACCAGAGACGGGAATATCGACTACGAGCAGTACTTC
.	TRBV6-5	TRBJ1-4	.	CASSYSSANEKLFF	TGTGCCAGCAGTTACTCAAGTGCAAATGAAAAACTGTTTTTT
.	TRBV28	TRBJ2-2	TRBD2	CAGSGLAGSGELFF	TGTGCCGGATCGGGACTAGCGGGGTCTGGGGAGCTGTTTTTT
.	TRBV7-9	TRBJ1-1	.	CASSLSGETEAFF	TGTGCCAGCAGCTTAAGCGGGGAGACTGAAGCTTTCTTT
.	TRBV7-9	TRBJ2-6	.	CASSLSTRSGANVLTF	TGTGCCAGCAGCTTAAGTACGCGCTCTGGGGCCAACGTCCTGACTTTC
.	TRBV19	TRBJ1-4	TRBD1	CASKDRGNEKLFF	TGTGCCAGTAAAGACAGGGGTAATGAAAAACTGTTTTTT
.	TRBV14	TRBJ1-5	.	CASSLQGFNQPQHF	TGTGCCAGCAGCTTACAGGGATTCAATCAGCCCCAGCATTTT
.	TRBV27	TRBJ2-1	.	CASSLGDEQFF	TGTGCCAGCAGTTTAGGGGATGAGCAGTTCTTC
.	TRBV11-2	TRBJ1-5	.	CASSLFGGDQPQHF	TGTGCCAGCAGCTTATTCGGGGGAGACCAGCCCCAGCATTTT
.	TRBV5-1	TRBJ2-7	TRBD1	CASSLVGTGNEQYF	TGCGCCAGCAGCTTAGTAGGGACAGGTAACGAGCAGTACTTC
.	TRBV5-1	TRBJ2-2	.	CASEGTKNTGELFF	TGCGCCAGCGAAGGGACAAAGAACACCGGGGAGCTGTTTTTT
once	TRBV7-6	TRBJ2-3	.	CASSSRSPYTDTQYF	TGTGCCAGCAGCTCCCGCTCACCATACACAGATACGCAGTATTTT
.	TRBV7-8	TRBJ1-3	TRBD1	CASIPGQGAPSSGNTIYF	TGTGCCAGCATACCGGGACAGGGGGCGCCGAGCTCTGGAAACACCATATATTTT
.	TRBV15	TRBJ1-1	.	CATSREGMNTEAFF	TGTGCCACCAGCAGAGAGGGCATGAACACTGAAGCTTTCTTT
.	TRBV15	TRBJ2-7	.	CATSGGRLASEQYF	TGTGCCACCAGCGGGGGCCGGCTAGCGAGCGAGCAGTACTTC
.	TRBV19	TRBJ2-5	.	CASSIDTEETQYF	TGTGCCAGTAGTATAGATACGGAAGAGACCCAGTACTTC
.	TRBV29-1	TRBJ2-3	TRBD1	CSGQGANADTQYF	TGCAGCGGACAGGGGGCGAACGCAGATACGCAGTATTTT
.	TRBV6-6	TRBJ2-1	.	CASSYSIGGTDGGKFF	TGTGCCAGCAGTTACTCGATCGGAGGGACGGACGGCGGGAAGTTCTTC
.	TRBV1	TRBJ2-5	.	CTSSQDQSGRGQETQYF	TGCACCAGCAGCCAAGATCAAAGCGGGAGGGGGCAAGAGACCCAGTACTTC
.	TRBV27	TRBJ2-1	.	CASSSLLGRYNEQFF	TGTGCCAGCAGTTCCTTATTAGGGAGATACAATGAGCAGTTCTTC
.	TRBV2	TRBJ2-7	TRBD2	CASTDAGLAGVSEQYF	TGTGCCAGCACCGATGCTGGACTAGCGGGAGTATCTGAGCAGTACTTC
few	TRBV25-1	TRBJ1-2	TRBD1	CASSAGTGPYGYTF	TGTGCCAGCAGTGCCGGGACAGGGCCCTATGGCTACACCTTC
.	TRBV13	TRBJ2-7	.	CASSFKYEQYF	TGTGCCAGCAGCTTCAAGTACGAGCAGTACTTC
.	TRBV7-9	TRBJ2-6	.	CASSLGGGANVLTF	TGTGCCAGCAGCTTAGGAGGCGGGGCCAACGTCCTGACTTTC
.	TRBV5-1	TRBJ1-1	.	CASSLKLVGENTEAFF	TGCGCCAGCAGCTTGAAGTTGGTGGGTGAGAACACTGAAGCTTTCTTT
.	TRBV19	TRBJ2-1	TRBD2	CATAGDQGNEQFF	TGTGCCACGGCGGGGGACCAGGGCAATGAGCAGTTCTTC
.	TRBV9	TRBJ1-1	TRBD1	CASSVAQGTVTEAFF	TGTGCCAGCAGCGTAGCTCAGGGGACAGTCACTGAAGCTTTCTTT
.	TRBV4-1	TRBJ2-1	TRBD2	CASSQDLSGSLNEQFF	TGCGCCAGCAGCCAAGATCTAAGCGGGAGCCTCAATGAGCAGTTCTTC
.	TRBV28	TRBJ2-7	TRBD2	CASTYPGTSGSYEQYF	TGTGCCAGCACCTACCCTGGGACTAGCGGTTCCTACGAGCAGTACTTC
once	TRBV28	TRBJ2-1	.	CASSYLSSYNEQFF	TGTGCCAGCAGTTATCTCAGCTCCTACAATGAGCAGTTCTTC
.	TRBV27	TRBJ1-1	.	CASSTGGSLEAFF	TGTGCCAGCAGCACTGGAGGGTCGCTTGAAGCTTTCTTT
.	TRBV4-1	TRBJ2-1	.	CASSQEELGGEQFF	TGCGCCAGCAGCCAAGAGGAATTAGGCGGGGAGCAGTTCTTC
.	TRBV19	TRBJ1-4	TRBD1	CASSIFPGQDQFF	TGTGCCAGTAGTATCTTTCCGGGACAGGACCAGTTTTTT
once	TRBV4-1	TRBJ2-7	.	CASSQSPGVGRYEQYF	TGCGCCAGCAGCCAGTCCCCTGGGGTGGGGAGGTACGAGCAGTACTTC
.	TRBV4-1	TRBJ2-7	TRBD2	CASSAGTTSYEQYF	TGCGCCAGCAGCGCCGGGACTACGAGCTACGAGCAGTACTTC
.	TRBV5-4	TRBJ1-1	TRBD1	CASSPPDRAEVFF	TGTGCCAGCAGCCCGCCGGACAGGGCGGAAGTGTTCTTT
once	TRBV28	TRBJ1-1	TRBD1	CASSPRGTGVTGTEAFF	TGTGCCAGCAGCCCCCGCGGGACAGGGGTCACTGGCACTGAAGCTTTCTTT
.	TRBV13	TRBJ2-2	.	CASSSAGTYTGELFF	TGTGCCAGCAGCTCAGCCGGGACCTACACCGGGGAGCTGTTTTTT